A single sample is the source of the 6 T cell receptor beta chains below, sequenced in a study of graft-versus-host responses after intestinal transplantation. The assay was immunoSEQ multiplex PCR, and TCRdb's table has in-frame clones only and misses some. The data hold under 9,500 clones, with under 40% observed a single time. The sequencing here drew on alloreactive CD4+ T cells from a mixed lymphocyte reaction culture, taken before transplantation. The subset is: CFSE-low proliferating T cells sorted from roughly six-day pre-transplant mixed lymphocyte reaction (GvH or HvG direction). These receptor sequences come from a human patient who was an organ donor for intestinal transplantation.

The V gene is TRBV5-1, the J gene TRBJ2-3; D call uncertain. Trimming stripped 0 bases from V and 5 bases from J, with 10 bases between. The germline gives CDR1 SGHRS, CDR2 YFSETQ. The CDR3 consists of 14 residues. CDR3 residues: CASSLGSFGDTQYF. CDR3 DNA sequence: TGCGCCAGCAGCTTGGGTTCTTTCGGAGATACGCAGTATTTT.

V is TRBV11-2 and J is TRBJ1-2; 9 bases are shared with TRBD1. Trimming removed 0 bases from V and 3 bases from J; junction bases left unmatched: 2. CDR1 and CDR2 (germline): SGHAT, FQNNGV. There are 15 residues in the CDR3. The CDR3 DNA reads TGTGCCAGCAGCTTAGAAGGGACAGGGTACTATGGCTACACCTTC. The encoded protein is CASSLEGTGYYGYTF.

By frequency in the sample, this clone is medium-sized. The chain has TRBV5-1 and TRBJ2-7; 10 positions agree with TRBD2. This CDR3 is built from 15 residues. V lost 3 bases, J lost 3 bases, and 6 bases stayed unmatched. Germline values: CDR1 SGHRS, CDR2 YFSETQ. The CDR3 nucleotides read TGCGCCAGCAGCTGGTCCGTAGCGGGAGGCTACGAGCAGTACTTC. It translates to CASSWSVAGGYEQYF.

The rearrangement joins TRBV25-1 to TRBJ2-1, with 14 bases identical to TRBD2. Trimming at V came to 4 bases and at J to 4 bases, leaving 0 bases not matched to a gene. The germline V gene encodes CDR1 MGHDK and CDR2 SYGVNS. CDR3 length: 15 amino acids. The CDR3 DNA follows: TGTGCCAGCAGTGGACTAGCGGGAGGGTACAATGAGCAGTTCTTC. Its protein is CASSGLAGGYNEQFF.

The chain recombines TRBV5-1 with TRBJ2-5; D not resolved. CDR3 length: 13 residues. Deletions cut 0 bases from V and 7 bases from J, with 10 bases between. Germline V gene sequence: CDR1 SGHRS, CDR2 YFSETQ. CDR3 DNA sequence: TGCGCCAGCAGCTTGGAACTCCGGGTGACCCAGTACTTC. Residues: CASSLELRVTQYF.

A few counts support this clone. The rearrangement joins TRBV5-1 to TRBJ2-5; 8 positions agree with TRBD1. The CDR3 consists of 13 residues. V lost 4 bases, J lost 7 bases, and 6 bases stayed unmatched. Germline CDR1 is SGHRS and CDR2 is YFSETQ. DNA of the CDR3: TGCGCCAGCAGCGCGCAGGGGGCGGCGACCCAGTACTTC. Its protein is CASSAQGAATQYF.